This T cell receptor beta chain was documented in a study of cytomegalovirus exposure and HLA in healthy donors. J gave up 3 bases and V 7 bases, and 4 bases lay outside the gene matches. CDR3 length equals 13 residues. Germline V gene lookup returns CDR1 SQVTM and CDR2 ANQGSEA. Researchers ran the PCR with 60 Vbeta and 13 Jbeta primers. Sequencing was performed with immunoSEQ multiplex PCR; in TCRdb, only in-frame clones are kept and a portion is missing. The sample records about 200,000 clones, about four fifths being singletons. The chain has TRBV29-1 and TRBJ2-4; 9 nucleotides align to TRBD2. Sequenced input: PBMCs. The clonotype was recovered from a man aged 25 to 45 in good health and CMV-seronegative. Written as DNA, the CDR3 is TGCAGCGGCGGGGGGGGGAGCAAAAACATTCAGTACTTC. Amino acid sequence: CSGGGGSKNIQYF.